This passage covers 21 T cell receptor beta chains from one sample sequenced in a study of human T cells and chemical hapten exposure. Time point of the sample: pre-sensitization, week 0. Regarding treatment: therapeutic diphenylcyclopropenone sensitization with weekly scalp DPC. TCRdb recomputed calls from the RACE reads with MiXCR, one row per CDR3 protein. The data show 250,000 or so distinct CDR3 sequences, around 7.7% seen once. Sample: whole blood, taken in connection with sensitization to the hapten diphenylcyclopropenone (DPC). These receptors were obtained from a man between 18 and 29 years old with alopecia areata. Some clones in this sample may be carry-over from other donors' samples.

This clonotype was picked up many times. The chain couples TRBV15 to TRBJ2-7, with TRBD1 as a possible D gene (6 bases). This CDR3 has 14 residues. Trimming left V 6 bases short and J 1 base short, with 13 bases between. CDR1 and CDR2 (germline): LNHNV, YYDKDF (reference sequence). CDR3 DNA: TGTGCCACCAGACGGACAGACGAGTCCTACGAGCAGTACTTC. Translated, it gives CATRRTDESYEQYF. Full variable domain (outside the CDR3, taken from reference TRBV15 and TRBJ2-7): DAMVIQNPRYQVTQFGKPVTLSCSQTLNHNVMYWYQQKSSQAPKLLFHYYDKDFNNEADTPDNFQSRRPNTSFCFLDIRSPGLGDTAMYLCATRRTDESYEQYFGPGTRLTVT.

V usage is TRBV6-2 or TRBV6-3 and J usage is TRBJ2-4; the D is unclear. CDR1 is MNHEY and CDR2 is SVGEGT in the germline V gene. The CDR3 has 19 residues. Trimming removed 6 bases from V and 0 bases from J, with 24 bases in between. The CDR3 is CASSGYIPNRSVAKNIQYF. In DNA, the CDR3 is TGTGCCAGCAGCGGATACATACCAAACAGATCCGTAGCCAAAAACATTCAGTACTTC.

The sample holds many counts of this clonotype. CDR3 DNA: TGTGCCAGCAGCCTCCCCGGGCGCGAGCAGTACTTC. Translated, it gives CASSLPGREQYF. The gene calls are TRBV5-6 and TRBJ2-7, with D unresolved. The CDR3 has 12 residues. Trimming shortened V by 4 bases and J by 6 bases, and 11 bases separated the two germline ends. Germline values: CDR1 SGHDT, CDR2 YYEEEE.

This clonotype was recorded many times. The CDR3 DNA reads TGTGCCAGCCTCCCGGGGGGAACCTCTGGAAACACCATATATTTT. Translating it yields CASLPGGTSGNTIYF. V usage is TRBV10-3 and J usage is TRBJ1-3, with a possible D match to TRBD1 (5 bases). Deletions cut 10 bases from V and 0 bases from J, with 16 bases between. The CDR3 consists of 15 residues. CDR1 is ENHRY, CDR2 SYGVKD, per germline.

This clonotype was picked up a small number of times. The rearrangement joins TRBV6-1 to TRBJ2-5, with D uncertain. The CDR3 extends over 14 amino acids. The germline V gene encodes CDR1 MNHNS and CDR2 SASEGT. With 1 base removed from V and 2 bases from J, the gap between germline ends came to 8 bases. This CDR3 is CASSEGARQETQYF. The CDR3, as DNA: TGTGCCAGCAGTGAAGGGGCTAGACAAGAGACCCAGTACTTC.

The rearrangement uses TRBV6-1 and TRBJ1-1; TRBD1 aligns across 7 bases. V trimming: 6 bases; J trimming: 2 bases; junction bases outside the gene matches: 6. This CDR3 is built from 14 residues. CDR1 and CDR2 (germline): MNHNS, SASEGT. The CDR3 region is CASRGQITNTEAFF. CDR3 DNA sequence: TGTGCCAGCAGGGGACAGATTACCAACACTGAAGCTTTCTTT.

This clonotype was counted a few times. The genes are TRBV27 and TRBJ2-2; D uncertain. V was cut by 3 bases and J by 3 bases, with 2 bases left in between. The CDR3 has 12 residues. Germline CDR1 and CDR2: MNHEY and SMNVEV (reference sequence). The CDR3 is CASSFHTGELFF. DNA for the CDR3: TGTGCCAGCAGTTTCCACACCGGGGAGCTGTTTTTT.

The J gene is TRBJ2-1, the V gene TRBV21-1; the table calls TRBD1, which could not be checked here. TRBV21-1 is tagged as a pseudogene. The CDR3 sequence is 15 residues long. For the CDR3, the DNA is TGTGCCAGCAGCGCCCCTGGGACAATGGTAAATGAGCAGTTCTTC. Translated: CASSAPGTMVNEQFF.

V gene TRBV20-1 combines with J gene TRBJ1-4, with D hard to call. V lost 0 bases and J lost 7, with 12 bases in between. Germline V gives CDR1 DFQATT, CDR2 SNEGSKA (reference sequence). The CDR3 sequence is 14 residues long. The CDR3 DNA reads as TGCAGTGCTAGAGATCAGGCAGGCCGTGAAAAACTGTTTTTT. It yields the protein CSARDQAGREKLFF.

This clonotype was seen repeatedly, ten times or more. The genes are TRBV6-5 and TRBJ1-1; TRBD1 matches 7 bases. The CDR3 runs to 11 residues. Per germline, CDR1 MNHEY and CDR2 SVGAGI. The J segment lost 10 bases and the V segment lost 4 bases, leaving 3 bases of the junction unmatched. The DNA of the CDR3 is TGTGCCAGCAGTTCGCACAGGGGAGCTTTCTTT. Residues: CASSSHRGAFF.

This clonotype appeared a few times. The chain has TRBV5-1 and TRBJ1-2; D possibly corresponds to TRBD1 (5 bases). Germline V lookup: CDR1 SGHRS, CDR2 YFSETQ. There are 15 residues in the CDR3. Between the trimmed V and J ends, which lost 4 bases and 4 bases, there was a span of 17 bases. Written as DNA, the CDR3 is TGCGCCAGCAGCACCGGGACGGGTATAACCTATGGCTACACCTTC. Its protein is CASSTGTGITYGYTF.

This clonotype was recorded many times. The chain couples TRBV7-9 to TRBJ1-2; no definite D call. The CDR3 covers 12 residues. The V and J ends lost 7 bases and 8 bases respectively, with 14 bases between them. Germline V gene lookup returns CDR1 SEHNR and CDR2 FQNEAQ (reference sequence). The CDR3 here is CASMGGIEGYTF. In DNA form, the CDR3 reads TGTGCCAGCATGGGAGGGATAGAGGGCTACACCTTC.

The chain recombines TRBV6-1 with TRBJ1-2; D might be TRBD1 (5 bases). V lost 0 bases and J lost 5, with 13 bases in between. This CDR3 is 15 amino acids long. The germline CDR1 and CDR2 sequences are MNHNS and SASEGT. For the CDR3, the DNA is TGTGCCAGCAGTGAAGCGGGGGGACCGAGTTATGGCTACACCTTC. Encoded protein: CASSEAGGPSYGYTF.

This clonotype was seen ten or more times. The J gene is TRBJ1-6, the V gene TRBV20-1; no clear D gene. The length of the CDR3 is 14 residues. Germline-derived CDR1 and CDR2 are DFQATT and SNEGSKA (reference sequence). The germline V and J ends were trimmed by 6 bases and 12 bases, with 21 bases remaining between them. The chain's CDR3 is CSAPLDRGFVPLHF. CDR3 sequence (DNA): TGCAGTGCCCCCCTTGACCGGGGATTTGTACCCCTCCACTTT.

This clonotype was picked up a small number of times. The rearrangement uses TRBV6-2 or TRBV6-3 and TRBJ2-5, with 9 nucleotides matching TRBD1. V was clipped by 4 bases and J by 4 bases; unmatched bases: 7. Germline CDR1 MNHEY, CDR2 SVGEGT. The CDR3 is 15 residues long. The CDR3 DNA is TGTGCCAGCAGTTCACCGGGACAGGGTATAGAGACCCAGTACTTC. It is translated as CASSSPGQGIETQYF.

There are many counts of this clonotype. The rearrangement links TRBV7-2 to TRBJ2-1; D gene ambiguous. Germline V gene sequence: CDR1 SGHTA, CDR2 FQGNSA. The V and J ends lost 0 bases and 4 bases respectively, with 4 bases between them. This CDR3 spans 13 amino acids. The CDR3 region has the DNA TGTGCCAGCAGCTTAGCACGTTACAATGAGCAGTTCTTC. Its protein product is CASSLARYNEQFF.

This clonotype appeared a few times. The chain has TRBV7-2 and TRBJ2-1, with 13 bases matching TRBD2. J gave up 15 bases and V 5 bases, and 7 bases lay outside the gene matches. The CDR3 sequence is 13 residues long. The V gene's germline CDR1 is SGHTA and CDR2 FQGNSA. The DNA for the CDR3 is TGTGCCAGCAGCCTCGGGACTAGCGGGGCCACGTTCTTC. Translated, it gives CASSLGTSGATFF.

The chain links TRBV7-6 to TRBJ2-1, with 12 bases aligning to TRBD2. Germline V gene data show CDR1 as SGHVS and CDR2 as FNYEAQ. The CDR3 is 16 amino acids. V was clipped by 5 bases and J by 6 bases; unmatched bases: 8. CDR3 residues: CASSPILAGGVNEQFF. CDR3 coding DNA: TGTGCCAGCAGCCCTATACTAGCGGGGGGAGTCAATGAGCAGTTCTTC.

This rearrangement joins TRBV7-3 to TRBJ2-5; D might be TRBD1 or TRBD2, each matching 5 bases. V dropped 5 bases and J dropped 1 base, with 8 bases sitting between them. The CDR3 is 13 amino acids. Germline V gene data show CDR1 as SGHTA and CDR2 as FQGTGA. The CDR3 coding sequence is TGTGCCAGCAGCGCCGGGACCCAAGAGACCCAGTACTTC. It yields the protein CASSAGTQETQYF. The full variable domain, in which reference TRBV7-3 and TRBJ2-5 provide the parts outside the CDR3, is GAGVSQTPSNKVTEKGKYVELRCDPISGHTALYWYRQSLGQGPEFLIYFQGTGAADDSGLPNDRFFAVRPEGSVSTLKIQRTERGDSAVYLCASSAGTQETQYFGPGTRLLVL.

The gene calls are TRBV7-9 and TRBJ1-3, with D possibly being TRBD1 (6 bases). The CDR3 totals 15 residues. V gave up 5 bases and J gave up 0 bases, with 11 bases separating them. Germline CDR1 SEHNR, CDR2 FQNEAQ (reference sequence). The CDR3 here is CASSGGSNSGNTIYF. The CDR3 region has the DNA TGTGCCAGCAGCGGGGGCAGCAACTCTGGAAACACCATATATTTT. Full variable domain (remainder filled in from reference TRBV7-9 and TRBJ1-3): DTGVSQNPRHKITKRGQNVTFRCDPISEHNRLYWYRQTLGQGPEFLTYFQNEAQLEKSRLLSDRFSAERPKGSFSTLEIQRTEQGDSAMYLCASSGGSNSGNTIYFGEGSWLTVV.

V is TRBV6-1 and J is TRBJ1-2, with D perhaps TRBD1 (5 bases). The CDR3 runs 13 residues. The V gene's germline CDR1 is MNHNS and CDR2 SASEGT. The V end lost 7 bases, the J end lost 4 bases, and 13 bases lay between the germline ends. The DNA for the CDR3 is TGTGCCAGCAAACAGGCAATCGTCTATGGCTACACCTTC. This translates into CASKQAIVYGYTF.